This entry describes one T cell receptor (beta chain). Its antigen specificity is not known. No base qualities exist here, and no much larger clone lies one base off it. The germline V gene (reference sequence) sets CDR1 to SEHNR and CDR2 to FQNEAQ. The cysteine opens and the phenylalanine closes a CDR3 of 12 amino acids. Only the CDR3 part of the read is kept: 36 bases, read in frame from the first base. V is shortened by 1 base, J by 7 bases, and the region joining them spans 7 bases. The cohort consisted of 666 healthy bone marrow donors. Cohort members were all nominally healthy when sampled, although unrecorded immune exposures were likely present. The donor was CMV seronegative and belonged to the group of several hundred seronegative cohort members. Each donor provided a peripheral blood sample, and peripheral blood mononuclear cells were used for TCR beta sequencing. The Qiagen DNeasy Blood Extraction Kit was used to extract genomic DNA from the blood cell samples.

The sample comes from a study of cytomegalovirus exposure and HLA in healthy donors (dated by TCRdb to 2016 to 2017). Broadly, across the study: According to an earlier analysis of 550 to 700 of the donors, about 170 million T cells yielded approximately 120 million unique TCR beta sequences and approximately 300 Gb of sequence data. Because of strong linkage in the cohort, roughly five DR-DQ haplotypes were treated as single units for association and clustering. In a later analysis, previously published TCR beta repertoires from more than 500 donors were re-analyzed and high-resolution HLA genotyping was added so that TCR occurrence patterns could be studied. All discovery cohort repertoires had been generated on a single sequencing platform. Donor age, sex, ethnicity and CMV serostatus were collected together with the repertoire data. An early release covering approximately 600 HLA-typed donors comprised approximately 300 gigabases of sequencing data and tens of millions of unique TCR sequences. In a later genetic analysis, genome-wide SNP genotypes for about 60% of the 666 donors were used, and that subset was treated as a discovery cohort. An earlier analysis of 450 to 750 of the donors used high-throughput TCR beta sequencing to judge whether each TCR beta V gene segment behaved as functional or pseudogenic. The genetic ancestry cluster associated with self-reported Caucasian donors included roughly 84% of the approximately 430 genotyped donors. The study aimed to test whether signatures of past pathogen exposure could be identified by cataloging public T cell receptors. High-throughput TCR immunosequencing, statistical association of individual TCRs with disease status, and machine learning were combined to predict cytomegalovirus infection status. Typing coverage varied by locus: roughly 620-640 donors for A, B, C, DRB1 and DQB1; roughly 500 for DQA1; nearly 610 for DPA1; roughly 450 for DPB1. Across around 400 genotyped donors of the cohort, an average of 235,054 unique TCR beta nucleotide sequences per donor were sequenced, and roughly a sixth of those sequences were non-productive. In the later analysis, no new phenotypic data were used to find candidate immune exposures; instead, reliance was placed on TCR beta sequences and their occurrence across donors. HLA typing covered class I and class II loci at four-digit resolution. In addition to the first cohort of 666 subjects, a separate validation cohort of around 110 different subjects was used. The T cell repertoires of under 750 subjects were profiled by immunosequencing and related to cytomegalovirus serostatus.

Broader findings and caveats from the paper: According to a later analysis, parvovirus B19, influenza, CMV and Epstein-Barr virus appeared linked to several top co-occurrence clusters. Assigning TCR associations to individual alleles was difficult when HLA alleles, especially DR and DQ, strongly co-occurred. According to a later genetic analysis, donors in an Asian-associated ancestry cluster had fewer N-insertions in productive TCRs than the roughly 700-donor mean. The classifier was reported to diagnose cytomegalovirus status with high specificity and sensitivity in both the original and validation cohorts. Because counts were too low, 15 to 20 rarely observed V segments, including chromosome 9 orphons, were excluded from the earlier analysis of several hundred of the donors. Three of the identified cytomegalovirus-associated TCR beta chains were confirmed in vitro to be specific for cytomegalovirus antigens. Specific HLA alleles were associated with roughly 17,000 TCR beta sequences at a false discovery rate of 0.05 in a later analysis. It was suggested by the authors that the approach could potentially be generalized to other disease states and immunological phenotypes. An earlier analysis of around 600 of the donors showed that most TCR beta V segments appeared in productive rearrangements either about 90% or about 30% of the time, which broadly matched IMGT annotations. HLA typing was unavailable for some donors at each locus, so association tests used only the typed subset. According to a later analysis, most CMV-associated TCR beta chains appeared to be HLA-restricted, and the HLA associations seemed to be driven largely by CMV exposure. In a later analysis, HLA-associated TCR beta chains were found to be more clonally expanded and to have lower generation probabilities than equally common non-associated chains. The only immune exposure information available for the cohort was CMV serostatus. V-gene and J-gene trimming of TCR beta chains was associated with a missense DCLRE1C variant in a later genetic analysis, and the association was replicated in an independent cohort. The 87-base-pair reads could not distinguish some IMGT-functional V segments, including TRBV6-2 and TRBV6-3, so those segments were excluded. Most TCR sequences were seen in very few donors, while some public TCRs were found in many individuals. Roughly uniform sequencing depth across donors was assumed in presence/absence analyses, although this assumption may not hold. A total of about 150 TCR beta chains were listed by the study as associated with cytomegalovirus. A further reported finding was that TCR beta sequences accurately predicted the HLA-A and HLA-B alleles for most subjects in the first cohort. In a later analysis, TCR association rates were found to vary across HLA loci, with the most associated TCRs seen for DRB1 alleles and the fewest for HLA-C alleles. Correlated functional status among segregating V segments might reflect linkage disequilibrium, but an unknown experimental factor could not be ruled out. Only TCR beta chains were sequenced in this cohort, and the absence of alpha or paired-chain data limited detectable features. A cluster of highly shared sequence variants was judged likely to be a technical artifact of the sequencing pipeline.

The library was produced with the immunoSEQ multiplex PCR assay. For the multiplex PCR, a mixture combining 60 forward primers for TCR Vbeta segments and 13 reverse primers for TCR Jbeta segments was used. A multiplex PCR assay on genomic DNA amplified the CDR3 region of rearranged TCR beta genes. On the Illumina HiSeq System, the amplified TCR beta libraries were sequenced as 87-base-pair reads. In the source study's methods: In a later analysis, tens of millions of unique TCR beta chains were counted across the roughly 610 repertoires, and around 10 million of these chains were shared by at least two donors. A nearest-neighbor algorithm error-corrected the raw reads and collapsed the reads into unique sequences, merging closely related sequences to remove PCR and sequencing errors. V, D and J gene segments were assigned by aligning CDR3 sequences to IMGT reference sequences. Each retained sequence needed at least a six-nucleotide match to both a V gene segment and a J gene segment. A rearrangement was called productive if the CDR3 had no stop codons and remained in frame with V and J, and every other rearrangement was called non-productive. Following IMGT convention, CDR3 was defined as the stretch from the second conserved V-encoded cysteine up to the conserved J-encoded phenylalanine. The earlier analysis of 587 of the donors excluded sequences that lacked an unambiguous match to a single V gene segment. An earlier analysis of 587 of the donors classified V segments as functional when productive rearrangements were above 56.7% and as segregating when the standard deviation between donors was above 5%. A statistical classification framework was built to diagnose cytomegalovirus status from the catalog of TCR beta chain sequences. In a later analysis, TCR nucleotide sequences were compared against IMGT/GENE-DB human TR gene sequences so that V and J genes could be assigned. The TCRdist pipeline was used in a later analysis to assign CDR3 sequences and most-parsimonious VDJ recombination scenarios. In a later analysis, each TCR beta chain was defined by its CDR3 amino acid sequence together with its V-gene family, and reads without a unique V-gene family were excluded. To address suspected cross-contamination and a sequencing artifact, a later analysis removed 592 highly shared, low-generation-probability nucleotide sequences. For each public chain, a later analysis derived a clonal expansion index from normalized ranks of inferred template counts within each repertoire. In a later analysis, generation probabilities were computed with a VDJ recombination model fitted to out-of-frame rearrangements, and the resulting probabilities were checked against IGoR. A later analysis scored TCR-TCR, TCR-HLA and TCR-CMV co-occurrence with hypergeometric tests, applying a repertoire-size bias correction to TCR pairs. A later analysis estimated false discovery rates by permuting HLA or CMV assignments 20 times. In a later analysis, co-occurring TCRs were grouped using DBSCAN, and TCRdist sequence similarity was added for clustering within HLA-allele-positive subsets. Repertoires with fewer than 30,000 or more than 120,000 public chains, plus five repertoires with anomalous nucleotide sharing, were excluded from co-occurrence clustering. This is the immuneACCESS table as TCRdb keeps it, with only in-frame sequences that have V and J called. A part of the clones is gone; compared with another copy, unresolved V genes explain less than half, and the rest is unexplained. V, J and clone size are those of that table, while D and trimming were read from the DNA. In all, the sample holds 100,000 to 150,000 clones, and 70% to 85% of those were seen once. Roughly 2.5% of the sample goes to the ten largest clones.

This sequence originates from a man between 45 and 60 years old in good health and CMV-seronegative. What was sequenced was PBMCs. Rearrangement joined TRBV7-9 to TRBJ1-1, with no confident D gene call. DNA sequence: TGTGCCAGCAGCTTAGTCACCTATGAAGCTTTCTTT. Its product reads: CASSLVTYEAFF.